This T cell receptor (beta chain) was observed in a study of graft-versus-host responses after intestinal transplantation. Study-wide background: Each transplant was multivisceral, liver-intestinal, or isolated intestinal.

General observations from the study: Investigators detected GvH clones in recipient marrow, with some emerging earlier in ileum or blood.

This table comes from immunoSEQ multiplex PCR, and its TCRdb copy is limited to in-frame clones, with some not included. The sample gives 93,000 or so clones, over 85% of which show up once; 1.2% is in the top ten. As for this clone: Antigen unknown. Other DNA sequences in the sample encode the same CDR3.

The CDR3 runs 15 residues. V was clipped by 6 bases and J by 2 bases, with 17 bases between them. Germline V gene lookup returns CDR1 SNHLY and CDR2 FYNNEI. The sequence was obtained from a human donor who received an intestinal transplant. The sequences come from unstimulated CD8+ T cells sorted from spleen or lymph node cells, collected before intestinal transplant. The V gene is TRBV2, the J gene TRBJ2-7; no reliable D call. This CDR3 is CASRVTLSPTYEQYF. In nucleotides, the CDR3 is TGTGCCAGCAGAGTGACGCTCAGTCCGACCTACGAGCAGTACTTC.